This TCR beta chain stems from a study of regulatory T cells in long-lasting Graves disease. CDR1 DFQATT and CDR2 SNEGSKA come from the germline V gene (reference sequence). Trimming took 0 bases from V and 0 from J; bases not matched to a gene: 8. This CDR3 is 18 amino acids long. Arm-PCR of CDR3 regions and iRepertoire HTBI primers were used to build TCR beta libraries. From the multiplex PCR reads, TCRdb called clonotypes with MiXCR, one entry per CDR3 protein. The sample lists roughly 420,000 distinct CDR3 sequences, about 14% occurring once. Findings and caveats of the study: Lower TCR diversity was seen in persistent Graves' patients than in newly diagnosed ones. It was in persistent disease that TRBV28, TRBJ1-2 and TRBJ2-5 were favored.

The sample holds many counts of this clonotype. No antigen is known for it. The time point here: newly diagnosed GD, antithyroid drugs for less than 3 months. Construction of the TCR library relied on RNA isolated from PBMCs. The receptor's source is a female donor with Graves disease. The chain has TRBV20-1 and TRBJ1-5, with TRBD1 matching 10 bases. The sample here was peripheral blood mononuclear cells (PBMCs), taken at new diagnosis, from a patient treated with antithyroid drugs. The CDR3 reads CSARDRDRGHYSNQPQHF. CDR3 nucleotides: TGCAGTGCTAGAGACCGGGACAGGGGTCACTATAGCAATCAGCCCCAGCATTTT.